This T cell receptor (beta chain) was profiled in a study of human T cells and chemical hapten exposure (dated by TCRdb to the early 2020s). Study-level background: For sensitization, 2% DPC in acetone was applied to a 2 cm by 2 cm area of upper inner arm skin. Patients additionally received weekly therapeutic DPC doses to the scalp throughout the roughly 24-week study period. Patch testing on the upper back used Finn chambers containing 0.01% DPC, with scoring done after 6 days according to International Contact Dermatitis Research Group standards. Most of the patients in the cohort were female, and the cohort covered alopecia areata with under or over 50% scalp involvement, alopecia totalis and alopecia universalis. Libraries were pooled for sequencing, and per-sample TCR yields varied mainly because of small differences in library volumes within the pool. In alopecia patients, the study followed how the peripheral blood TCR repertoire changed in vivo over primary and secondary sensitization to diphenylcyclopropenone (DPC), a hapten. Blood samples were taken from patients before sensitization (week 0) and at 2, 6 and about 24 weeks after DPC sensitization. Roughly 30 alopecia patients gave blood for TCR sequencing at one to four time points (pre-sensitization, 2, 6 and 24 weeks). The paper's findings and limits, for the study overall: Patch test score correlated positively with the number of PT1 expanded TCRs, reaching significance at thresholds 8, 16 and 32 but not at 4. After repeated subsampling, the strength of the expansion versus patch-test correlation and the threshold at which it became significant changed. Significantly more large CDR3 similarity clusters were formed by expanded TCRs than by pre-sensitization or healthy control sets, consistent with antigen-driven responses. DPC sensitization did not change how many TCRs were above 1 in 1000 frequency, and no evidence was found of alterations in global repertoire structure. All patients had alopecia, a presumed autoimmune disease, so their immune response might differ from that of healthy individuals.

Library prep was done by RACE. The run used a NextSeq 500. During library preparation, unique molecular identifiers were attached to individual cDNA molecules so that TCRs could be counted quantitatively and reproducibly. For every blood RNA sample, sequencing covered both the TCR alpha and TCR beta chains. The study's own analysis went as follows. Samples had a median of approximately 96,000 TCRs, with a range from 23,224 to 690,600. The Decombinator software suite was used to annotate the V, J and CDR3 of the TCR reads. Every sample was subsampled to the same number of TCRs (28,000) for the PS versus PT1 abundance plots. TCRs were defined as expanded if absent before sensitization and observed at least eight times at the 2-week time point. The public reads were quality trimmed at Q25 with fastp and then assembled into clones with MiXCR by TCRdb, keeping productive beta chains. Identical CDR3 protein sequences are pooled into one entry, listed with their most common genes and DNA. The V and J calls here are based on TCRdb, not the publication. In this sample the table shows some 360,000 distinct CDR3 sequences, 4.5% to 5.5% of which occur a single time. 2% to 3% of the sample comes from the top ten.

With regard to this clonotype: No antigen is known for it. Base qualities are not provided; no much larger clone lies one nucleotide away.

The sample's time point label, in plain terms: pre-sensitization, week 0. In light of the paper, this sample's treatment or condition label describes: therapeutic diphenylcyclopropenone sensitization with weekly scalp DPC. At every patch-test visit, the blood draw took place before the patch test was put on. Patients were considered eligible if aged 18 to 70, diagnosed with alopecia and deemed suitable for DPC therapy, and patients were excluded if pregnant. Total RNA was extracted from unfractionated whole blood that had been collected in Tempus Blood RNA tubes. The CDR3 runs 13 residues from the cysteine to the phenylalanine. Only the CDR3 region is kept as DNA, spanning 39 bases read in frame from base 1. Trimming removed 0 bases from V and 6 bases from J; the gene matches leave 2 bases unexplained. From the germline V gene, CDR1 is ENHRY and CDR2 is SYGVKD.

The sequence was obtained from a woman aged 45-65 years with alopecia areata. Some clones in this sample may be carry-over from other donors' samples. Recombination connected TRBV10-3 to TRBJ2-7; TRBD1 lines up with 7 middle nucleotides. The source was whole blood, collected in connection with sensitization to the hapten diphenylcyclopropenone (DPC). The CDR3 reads CAISESTGREQYF. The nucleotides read TGTGCCATCAGTGAGTCGACAGGGCGCGAGCAGTACTTC.